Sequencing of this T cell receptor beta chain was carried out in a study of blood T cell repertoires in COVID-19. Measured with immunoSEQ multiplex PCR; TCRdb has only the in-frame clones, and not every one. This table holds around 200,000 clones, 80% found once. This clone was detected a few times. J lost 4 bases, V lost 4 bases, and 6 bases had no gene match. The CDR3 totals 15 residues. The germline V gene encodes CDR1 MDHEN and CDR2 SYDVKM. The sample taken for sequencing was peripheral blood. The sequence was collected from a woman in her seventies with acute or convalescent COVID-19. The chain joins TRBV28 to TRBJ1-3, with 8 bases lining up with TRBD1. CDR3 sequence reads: CASSSTGGKGNTIYF. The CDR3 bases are TGTGCCAGCAGTTCTACAGGGGGTAAAGGAAACACCATATATTTT.